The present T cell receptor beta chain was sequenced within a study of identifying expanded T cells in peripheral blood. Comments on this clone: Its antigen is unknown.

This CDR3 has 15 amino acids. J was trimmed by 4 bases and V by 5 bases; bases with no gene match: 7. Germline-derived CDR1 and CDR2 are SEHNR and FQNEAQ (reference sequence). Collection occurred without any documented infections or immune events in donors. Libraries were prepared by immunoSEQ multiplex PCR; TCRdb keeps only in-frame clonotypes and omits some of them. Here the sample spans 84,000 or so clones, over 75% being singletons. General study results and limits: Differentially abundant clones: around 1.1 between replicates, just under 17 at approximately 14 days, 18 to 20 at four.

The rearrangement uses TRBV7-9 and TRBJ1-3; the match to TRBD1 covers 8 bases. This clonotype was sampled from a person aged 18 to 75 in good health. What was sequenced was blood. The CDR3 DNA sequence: TGTGCCAGCAGCATTGACAGGGGCCGAGGAAACACCATATATTTT. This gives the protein CASSIDRGRGNTIYF. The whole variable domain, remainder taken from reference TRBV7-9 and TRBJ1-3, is DTGVSQNPRHKITKRGQNVTFRCDPISEHNRLYWYRQTLGQGPEFLTYFQNEAQLEKSRLLSDRFSAERPKGSFSTLEIQRTEQGDSAMYLCASSIDRGRGNTIYFGEGSWLTVV.